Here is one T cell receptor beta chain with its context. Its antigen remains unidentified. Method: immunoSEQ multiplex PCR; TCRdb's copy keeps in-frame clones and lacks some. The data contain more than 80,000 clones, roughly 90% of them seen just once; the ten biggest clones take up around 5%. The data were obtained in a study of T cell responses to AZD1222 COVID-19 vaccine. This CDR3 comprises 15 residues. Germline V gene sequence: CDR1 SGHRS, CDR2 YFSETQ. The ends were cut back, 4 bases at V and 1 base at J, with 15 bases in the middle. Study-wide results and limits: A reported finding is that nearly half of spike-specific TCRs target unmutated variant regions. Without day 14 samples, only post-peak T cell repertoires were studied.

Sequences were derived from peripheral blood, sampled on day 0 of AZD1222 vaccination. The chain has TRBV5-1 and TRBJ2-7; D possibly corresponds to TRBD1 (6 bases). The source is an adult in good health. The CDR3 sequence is CASSRGDRSSYEQYF. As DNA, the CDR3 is TGCGCCAGCAGCAGGGGAGACAGGAGTTCCTACGAGCAGTACTTC.